Listed below are T cell receptor beta chains from one sample, sequenced in a study of technical replicates of blood from four donors. TCRdb keeps only in-frame clones here, not all; method: immunoSEQ multiplex PCR. The table has about 73,000 clones, 93% seen once. The sequencing sample was made of T cells isolated from PBMCs. These receptors were obtained from a human donor in good health. The CDR3 runs from the conserved cysteine through the conserved F or W. D genes are given only for firm matches. Not all rows give a size; the values are once, few, many and, for expanded clones, a class.

V	D	J	size	CDR3	DNA
TRBV5-1	.	TRBJ1-4	once	CASSPGVLYATNEKLFF	TGCGCCAGCAGCCCAGGGGTCCTATATGCAACTAATGAAAAACTGTTTTTT
TRBV28	.	TRBJ1-4	.	CASSAHRTTNEKLFF	TGTGCCAGCAGTGCCCACAGGACAACTAATGAAAAACTGTTTTTT
TRBV4-1	TRBD1	TRBJ1-2	.	CASSQGSQGVSGGYTF	TGCGCCAGCAGCCAAGGTTCTCAGGGGGTAAGCGGTGGCTACACCTTC
TRBV25-1	.	TRBJ2-4	once	CASSPQDSKNIQYF	TGTGCCAGCAGTCCTCAAGACTCCAAAAACATTCAGTACTTC
TRBV5-1	.	TRBJ1-4	.	CASSLAGVDEKLFF	TGCGCCAGCAGCCTAGCCGGGGTAGATGAAAAACTGTTTTTT
TRBV4-2	TRBD2	TRBJ2-5	.	CASSQVSSGGGQETQYF	TGTGCCAGCAGCCAAGTGTCTAGCGGGGGGGGCCAAGAGACCCAGTACTTC
TRBV2	TRBD1	TRBJ1-1	once	CASSDYRGLLEAFF	TGTGCCAGCAGTGACTACAGGGGGTTACTTGAAGCTTTCTTT
TRBV11-2	TRBD2	TRBJ2-1	.	CASSSGTSGRMNEQFF	TGTGCCAGCAGCTCTGGGACTAGCGGGAGGATGAATGAGCAGTTCTTC
TRBV7-9	.	TRBJ1-2	once	CASSGPEADNYGYTF	TGTGCCAGCAGCGGTCCCGAGGCAGATAACTATGGCTACACCTTC
TRBV7-9	.	TRBJ1-1	.	CASSYKNQRLEAFF	TGTGCCAGCAGCTATAAAAACCAGAGGTTGGAAGCTTTCTTT
TRBV30	.	TRBJ2-3	.	CAWLGGGAADTQYF	TGTGCCTGGCTCGGTGGGGGGGCAGCAGATACGCAGTATTTT
TRBV10-2	TRBD1	TRBJ1-4	once	CASSEGGRVNEKLFF	TGCGCCAGCAGTGAAGGGGGCCGAGTTAATGAAAAACTGTTTTTT
TRBV11-2	.	TRBJ2-3	.	CASSSGARATDTQYF	TGTGCCAGCAGCTCGGGAGCCCGGGCCACAGATACGCAGTATTTT
TRBV7-9	TRBD1	TRBJ1-5	.	CASSFGAQGGNQPQHF	TGTGCCAGCAGCTTTGGGGCACAGGGGGGCAATCAGCCCCAGCATTTT
TRBV19	.	TRBJ1-5	.	CASRRVSRGTGNQPQHF	TGTGCCAGCCGGCGGGTCAGTCGAGGAACGGGCAATCAGCCCCAGCATTTT
TRBV29-1	TRBD2	TRBJ2-1	.	CSVLERERANEQFF	TGCAGCGTTCTCGAGCGGGAGAGGGCCAATGAGCAGTTCTTC
TRBV5-1	TRBD1	TRBJ1-5	.	CASSLEFTGGDQPQHF	TGCGCCAGCAGCTTGGAATTTACAGGGGGCGATCAGCCCCAGCATTTT
TRBV5-6	.	TRBJ1-1	.	CASSFPGDEQTEAFF	TGTGCCAGCAGCTTCCCAGGGGATGAACAGACTGAAGCTTTCTTT
TRBV28	TRBD1	TRBJ1-5	.	CASSGQGGNQPQHF	TGTGCCAGCAGTGGACAGGGCGGCAATCAGCCCCAGCATTTT
TRBV5-1	.	TRBJ2-7	.	CASSLQGRDEQYF	TGCGCCAGCAGCTTACAGGGACGAGACGAGCAGTACTTC
TRBV7-2	.	TRBJ2-2	.	CASSLVGGQAGSTGELFF	TGTGCCAGCAGCTTAGTAGGAGGGCAGGCGGGGAGCACCGGGGAGCTGTTTTTT
TRBV25-1	.	TRBJ1-5	.	CASTLRGNQPQHF	TGTGCCAGCACCCTCCGAGGTAATCAGCCCCAGCATTTT
TRBV11-2	TRBD1	TRBJ2-7	.	CASSPGTGGAYEQYF	TGTGCCAGCAGCCCCGGGACAGGGGGTGCATACGAGCAGTACTTC
TRBV9	.	TRBJ1-1	.	CASSVVPEIGTEAFF	TGTGCCAGCAGCGTAGTACCTGAGATCGGTACTGAAGCTTTCTTT
TRBV10-3	TRBD1	TRBJ2-2	.	CAISDIEGQLGGELFF	TGTGCCATCAGTGATATCGAGGGACAGTTGGGCGGGGAGCTGTTTTTT
TRBV14	.	TRBJ1-1	.	CASSQLATPGTEAFF	TGTGCCAGCAGCCAATTGGCCACCCCGGGGACTGAAGCTTTCTTT
TRBV5-1	TRBD2	TRBJ2-5	.	CASYGLAGSVWETQYF	TGCGCCAGCTATGGACTAGCGGGATCGGTTTGGGAGACCCAGTACTTC
TRBV5-1	.	TRBJ2-5	.	CASSFTNVRETQYF	TGCGCCAGCAGCTTTACCAACGTCCGGGAGACCCAGTACTTC
TRBV28	.	TRBJ1-4	.	CASSNLNGANEKLFF	TGTGCCAGCAGTAACTTGAATGGTGCTAATGAAAAACTGTTTTTT
TRBV7-6	TRBD2	TRBJ2-5	.	CASRPFAGGRETQYF	TGTGCCAGCAGGCCCTTCGCGGGGGGCCGGGAGACCCAGTACTTC
TRBV25-1	.	TRBJ2-7	once	CTSSEYSRPTYEQYF	TGTACCAGCAGTGAATATTCCCGTCCTACCTACGAGCAGTACTTC
TRBV29-1	.	TRBJ1-1	.	CSVEREDTEAFF	TGCAGCGTTGAGAGGGAGGACACTGAAGCTTTCTTT